These T cell receptor beta chains were read from a single sample in a study of early T cells in non-severe SARS-CoV-2 infection. A single record per CDR3 protein comes from TCRdb applying MiXCR to the 5' RACE reads. This sample has around 80,000 distinct CDR3 sequences, with about 13% found just once. Sequencing was done on a sample of whole blood. These receptors were collected from an adult who was a healthcare worker with PCR-confirmed SARS-CoV-2 infection or an uninfected control (not recorded which). The CDR3 runs from the conserved cysteine through the conserved F or W. Each record gives: V gene, D gene, J gene, clone size, CDR3 DNA, CDR3 protein. The D gene is left open where the match is weak. Not every row has a clone size; where given, it reads once, few, many or a size class.

V gene: TRBV3-1
D gene: .
J gene: TRBJ2-5
clone size: .
CDR3 DNA: TGTGCCAGCAGCCAAGAGATGGGGCCAGAGACCCAGTACTTC
CDR3 protein: CASSQEMGPETQYF

V gene: TRBV7-9
D gene: .
J gene: TRBJ2-5
clone size: few
CDR3 DNA: TGTGCCAGCAGCCCAGGGGCCCAGAGGCCGCAGTACTTC
CDR3 protein: CASSPGAQRPQYF

V gene: TRBV6-1
D gene: .
J gene: TRBJ2-1
clone size: .
CDR3 DNA: TGTGCCAGCAGTGAGGTGGGACGGAGCTCCTACAATGAGCAGTTCTTC
CDR3 protein: CASSEVGRSSYNEQFF

V gene: TRBV2
D gene: TRBD2
J gene: TRBJ2-2
clone size: few
CDR3 DNA: TGTGCCAGCAGGCGGGAGGACACCGGGGAGCTGTTTTTT
CDR3 protein: CASRREDTGELFF

V gene: TRBV30
D gene: .
J gene: TRBJ2-7
clone size: few
CDR3 DNA: TGTGCCTGGAGAACGGTTAACGAGCAGTACTTC
CDR3 protein: CAWRTVNEQYF

V gene: TRBV5-1
D gene: .
J gene: TRBJ1-2
clone size: few
CDR3 DNA: TGCGCCAGCAGCTTCGGCAGCACTAACTATGGCTACACCTTC
CDR3 protein: CASSFGSTNYGYTF

V gene: TRBV29-1
D gene: .
J gene: TRBJ2-7
clone size: few
CDR3 DNA: TGCAGCGTGGGGAATGGCGACGAGCAGTACTTC
CDR3 protein: CSVGNGDEQYF

V gene: TRBV3-1
D gene: .
J gene: TRBJ2-3
clone size: few
CDR3 DNA: TGTGCCAGCAGTCAAGATCTACTAGCTTTTTCCACAGATACGCAGTATTTT
CDR3 protein: CASSQDLLAFSTDTQYF

V gene: TRBV29-1
D gene: .
J gene: TRBJ2-3
clone size: few
CDR3 DNA: TGCAGCGTTGAGATCAGGGGCGCGAGGGCAGATACGCAGTATTTT
CDR3 protein: CSVEIRGARADTQYF

V gene: TRBV28
D gene: .
J gene: TRBJ1-1
clone size: .
CDR3 DNA: TGTGCCAGCAGCCTCACGGGACGGTTGAACACTGAAGCTTTCTTT
CDR3 protein: CASSLTGRLNTEAFF

V gene: TRBV20-1
D gene: .
J gene: TRBJ2-3
clone size: .
CDR3 DNA: TGCAGTGCTAGCAAGGACACCACTAAGACGCAGTATTTT
CDR3 protein: CSASKDTTKTQYF

V gene: TRBV20-1
D gene: .
J gene: TRBJ1-2
clone size: many
CDR3 DNA: TGCAGTGCTAGTCAGAGAAACTATGGCTACACCTTC
CDR3 protein: CSASQRNYGYTF

V gene: TRBV11-2
D gene: .
J gene: TRBJ2-3
clone size: many
CDR3 DNA: TGTGCCAGCAGCTCCCAGGGAACTAGATCAGATACGCAGTATTTT
CDR3 protein: CASSSQGTRSDTQYF

V gene: TRBV5-1
D gene: TRBD1
J gene: TRBJ1-5
clone size: many
CDR3 DNA: TGCGCCAGCAGCCTGGGGCTCCCGGGACAGGGGGTAGGAAGCAATCAGCCCCAGCATTTT
CDR3 protein: CASSLGLPGQGVGSNQPQHF

V gene: TRBV29-1
D gene: TRBD1
J gene: TRBJ1-2
clone size: many
CDR3 DNA: TGCAGCGTGGGTCAGGGGGGAGACTACACCTTC
CDR3 protein: CSVGQGGDYTF

V gene: TRBV14
D gene: .
J gene: TRBJ2-1
clone size: .
CDR3 DNA: TGTGCCAGCAGCCAACAAAGGCTAGGATATGAGCAGTTCTTC
CDR3 protein: CASSQQRLGYEQFF

V gene: TRBV20-1
D gene: .
J gene: TRBJ2-7
clone size: .
CDR3 DNA: TGCAGTGCCCCAGGCGGTAGCTCCTACGAGCAGTACTTC
CDR3 protein: CSAPGGSSYEQYF

V gene: TRBV2
D gene: TRBD2
J gene: TRBJ2-1
clone size: few
CDR3 DNA: TGTGCCAGCAGTGTTCGACTAGCGGGTACCAATGAGCAGTTCTTC
CDR3 protein: CASSVRLAGTNEQFF

V gene: TRBV5-1
D gene: .
J gene: TRBJ2-7
clone size: many
CDR3 DNA: TGCGCCAGCAGCGGCAGGACAGCCCCCTACGAGCAGTACTTC
CDR3 protein: CASSGRTAPYEQYF

V gene: TRBV24-1
D gene: .
J gene: TRBJ2-7
clone size: .
CDR3 DNA: TGTGCCACCAGTGCGGGACACGGGGACTCCTACGAGCAGTACTTC
CDR3 protein: CATSAGHGDSYEQYF

V gene: TRBV12-5
D gene: .
J gene: TRBJ2-3
clone size: few
CDR3 DNA: TGTGCTAGTGGTTTAGGGCTCGGGGACGGAGATACGCAGTATTTT
CDR3 protein: CASGLGLGDGDTQYF

V gene: TRBV25-1
D gene: .
J gene: TRBJ1-6
clone size: .
CDR3 DNA: TGTGCCAGCAGTGAACAGTCATATTCACCCCTCCACTTT
CDR3 protein: CASSEQSYSPLHF

V gene: TRBV12-3/TRBV12-4
D gene: TRBD1
J gene: TRBJ1-2
clone size: few
CDR3 DNA: TGTGCCAGCCGCCCCTTAGGGGGCAACTATGGCTACACCTTC
CDR3 protein: CASRPLGGNYGYTF

V gene: TRBV7-2
D gene: .
J gene: TRBJ2-3
clone size: .
CDR3 DNA: TGTGCCAGCAGCGGCCCCGGGGTACACACAGATACGCAGTATTTT
CDR3 protein: CASSGPGVHTDTQYF

V gene: TRBV5-1
D gene: .
J gene: TRBJ2-1
clone size: many
CDR3 DNA: TGCGCCAGCAGCTTCGTGAGTAATGAGCAGTTCTTC
CDR3 protein: CASSFVSNEQFF

V gene: TRBV2
D gene: TRBD1
J gene: TRBJ1-4
clone size: many
CDR3 DNA: TGTGCCAACTCAGACAGGGTTGATGAAAAACTGTTTTTT
CDR3 protein: CANSDRVDEKLFF

V gene: TRBV27
D gene: .
J gene: TRBJ2-7
clone size: .
CDR3 DNA: TGTGCCAGCAGCCCTAAGACTAGTTATTCCTACGAGCAGTACTTC
CDR3 protein: CASSPKTSYSYEQYF

V gene: TRBV5-1
D gene: TRBD1
J gene: TRBJ2-1
clone size: many
CDR3 DNA: TGCGCCAGCAGCGGAACGGGACAGGGGGCGCGAGGCTCCTACAATGAGCAGTTCTTC
CDR3 protein: CASSGTGQGARGSYNEQFF

V gene: TRBV27
D gene: TRBD2
J gene: TRBJ2-1
clone size: .
CDR3 DNA: TGTGCCAGCACACGGACTAGCGGAAATAATGAGCAGTTCTTC
CDR3 protein: CASTRTSGNNEQFF

V gene: TRBV20-1
D gene: .
J gene: TRBJ2-7
clone size: many
CDR3 DNA: TGCAGTGCTAGTATTCAGCGCTACGAGCAGTACTTC
CDR3 protein: CSASIQRYEQYF

V gene: TRBV2
D gene: .
J gene: TRBJ2-1
clone size: few
CDR3 DNA: TGTGCCAGCAGTGAAACGAGAACGGGCAATGAGCAGTTCTTC
CDR3 protein: CASSETRTGNEQFF

V gene: TRBV30
D gene: TRBD1
J gene: TRBJ2-7
clone size: few
CDR3 DNA: TGTGCCTGGAGTGCCTACTTCACAGGGGCCCCCTACGAGCAGTACTTC
CDR3 protein: CAWSAYFTGAPYEQYF

V gene: TRBV7-2
D gene: .
J gene: TRBJ2-1
clone size: .
CDR3 DNA: TGTGCCAGCAGCTCGACAGGCCCCTACAATGAGCAGTTCTTC
CDR3 protein: CASSSTGPYNEQFF

V gene: TRBV4-1
D gene: .
J gene: TRBJ2-7
clone size: few
CDR3 DNA: TGCGCCAGCAGCCTCCAGGCAGGCCCCCTATCCTACGAGCAGTACTTC
CDR3 protein: CASSLQAGPLSYEQYF

V gene: TRBV7-2
D gene: .
J gene: TRBJ1-2
clone size: many
CDR3 DNA: TGTGCCAGCAGCCCGGAGTTGACGGGACATGGCTACACCTTC
CDR3 protein: CASSPELTGHGYTF

V gene: TRBV20-1
D gene: TRBD1
J gene: TRBJ1-2
clone size: .
CDR3 DNA: TGCAGTGCTACACATAGGACAGGGTACTATGGCTACACCTTC
CDR3 protein: CSATHRTGYYGYTF

V gene: TRBV7-8
D gene: .
J gene: TRBJ1-3
clone size: many
CDR3 DNA: TGTGCCAGCAGCCGCACACAGTCCAGCTCTGGAAACACCATATATTTT
CDR3 protein: CASSRTQSSSGNTIYF

V gene: TRBV6-5
D gene: .
J gene: TRBJ1-5
clone size: .
CDR3 DNA: TGTGCCAGCAGCACGGTTAGGGTCCAGGGCCAGCCCCAGCATTTT
CDR3 protein: CASSTVRVQGQPQHF

V gene: TRBV3-1
D gene: .
J gene: TRBJ2-2
clone size: .
CDR3 DNA: TGTGCCAGCAGCCAGTGGGGAAACACCGGGGAGCTGTTTTTT
CDR3 protein: CASSQWGNTGELFF

V gene: TRBV5-4
D gene: .
J gene: TRBJ1-5
clone size: few
CDR3 DNA: TGTGCCAGCAGCCGGGGGTTGGGCAATCAGCCCCAGCATTTT
CDR3 protein: CASSRGLGNQPQHF

V gene: TRBV20-1
D gene: .
J gene: TRBJ1-2
clone size: many
CDR3 DNA: TGCAGTGCTAGATGGCGACAGCAAGACTATGGCTACACCTTC
CDR3 protein: CSARWRQQDYGYTF

V gene: TRBV20-1
D gene: TRBD2
J gene: TRBJ2-7
clone size: .
CDR3 DNA: TGCAGTGCTCGGACTAGCGGGAGGGCCTACGAGCAGTACTTC
CDR3 protein: CSARTSGRAYEQYF

V gene: TRBV7-8
D gene: TRBD2
J gene: TRBJ2-1
clone size: .
CDR3 DNA: TGTGCCAGCAGCTCCCGGACTAGCGGGAGGCTTGCCAATGAGCAGTTCTTC
CDR3 protein: CASSSRTSGRLANEQFF

V gene: TRBV13
D gene: .
J gene: TRBJ2-1
clone size: .
CDR3 DNA: TGTGCCAGCACCCCTTTCGCGGTTTACAATGAGCAGTTCTTC
CDR3 protein: CASTPFAVYNEQFF

V gene: TRBV5-1
D gene: .
J gene: TRBJ2-2
clone size: few
CDR3 DNA: TGCGCCAGCAGCGCCGATCCAAACACCGGGGAGCTGTTTTTT
CDR3 protein: CASSADPNTGELFF

V gene: TRBV12-3/TRBV12-4
D gene: .
J gene: TRBJ2-4
clone size: .
CDR3 DNA: TGTGCCAGCAGTTTGACGTCAGCCAAAAACATTCAGTACTTC
CDR3 protein: CASSLTSAKNIQYF

V gene: TRBV5-1
D gene: TRBD1
J gene: TRBJ1-2
clone size: few
CDR3 DNA: TGCGCCAGCAGATCAGGACAGGGCGACGGCTACACCTTC
CDR3 protein: CASRSGQGDGYTF

V gene: TRBV20-1
D gene: .
J gene: TRBJ1-1
clone size: .
CDR3 DNA: TGCAGTGCTAGGGATCTCATGAACACTGAAGCTTTCTTT
CDR3 protein: CSARDLMNTEAFF

V gene: TRBV7-2
D gene: .
J gene: TRBJ2-7
clone size: .
CDR3 DNA: TGTGCCAGCAGCTGGATACTCCTAGGGGGTTACGAGCAGTACTTC
CDR3 protein: CASSWILLGGYEQYF

V gene: TRBV5-6
D gene: TRBD2
J gene: TRBJ2-1
clone size: .
CDR3 DNA: TGTGCCAGCAGCTTGGGACTAGCGGGTGAGCAGTTCTTC
CDR3 protein: CASSLGLAGEQFF

V gene: TRBV4-2
D gene: TRBD2
J gene: TRBJ2-1
clone size: .
CDR3 DNA: TGTGCCAGCAGCCGGATAGCGGGAGGGCTAGGAGAGCAGTTCTTC
CDR3 protein: CASSRIAGGLGEQFF